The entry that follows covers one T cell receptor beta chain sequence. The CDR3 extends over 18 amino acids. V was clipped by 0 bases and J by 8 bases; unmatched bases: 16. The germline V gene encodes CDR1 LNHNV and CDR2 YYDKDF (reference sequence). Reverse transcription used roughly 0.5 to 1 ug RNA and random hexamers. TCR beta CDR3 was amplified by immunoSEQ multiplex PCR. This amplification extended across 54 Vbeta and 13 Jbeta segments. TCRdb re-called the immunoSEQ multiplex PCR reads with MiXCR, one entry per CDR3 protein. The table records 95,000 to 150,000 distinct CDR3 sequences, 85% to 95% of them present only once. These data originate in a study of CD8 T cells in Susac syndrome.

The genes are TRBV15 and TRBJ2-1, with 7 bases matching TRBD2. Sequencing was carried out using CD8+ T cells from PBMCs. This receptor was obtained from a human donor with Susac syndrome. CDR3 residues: CATSRDLSGALVQDEQFF. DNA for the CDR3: TGTGCCACCAGCAGAGATCTAAGCGGGGCTTTGGTTCAAGATGAGCAGTTCTTC.